This T cell receptor beta chain is drawn from a study of T cell repertoires in cytomegalovirus infection. Whole-study context: Recently identified HLA-C-restricted and well-studied HLA-B-restricted CMV epitopes were used. Signatures in public TCR beta sequences pointed to both CMV infection and matching HLA type.

Germline-derived CDR1 and CDR2 are MNHNY and SVGAGI (reference sequence). V was cut by 0 bases and J by 0 bases, with 9 bases left in between. The CDR3 loop spans 15 amino acids. General study results and limits: The ex vivo response showed dominance by HLA-C-restricted CMV-specific TCR beta clonotypes. Summed frequency of public TCR beta families distinguished CMV carriers with the relevant HLA.

TCRdb processed the reads anew with MiXCR; each CDR3 protein has one entry. The data contain 400,000 to 600,000 distinct CDR3 sequences, about 42% of them singletons. Details on this clonotype: Antigen: not known.

This chain connects TRBV6-6 to TRBJ2-7; D gene uncertain. The TCR comes from a human donor in good health (CMV status not recorded). Some clones in this sample may be carry-over from other donors' samples. Sample: cultured PBMCs, taken from culture after CMV antigen stimulation. The CDR3 bases are TGTGCCAGCAGTTACTCGCCTCGCCCCTCCTACGAGCAGTACTTC. This translates into CASSYSPRPSYEQYF.